This T cell receptor (beta chain) stems from a study of blood T cell repertoires in COVID-19. As regards this clone: The sample carries other DNA sequences with the same CDR3.

Everyone who took part was about 18 to 89 years old, and they came from 24 US areas. Under the authors' procedure: Reference gene primer amplification gave nucleated cell count estimates. Some clones are missing from TCRdb's copy, which holds only in-frame ones; the method was immunoSEQ multiplex PCR. From that table come the V and J calls and clone size; the DNA was used to work out D and trimming. The sample lists 100,000 to 150,000 clones, around 83% occurring once. Trimming cost V 3 bases and J 2 bases; bases outside gene matches: 3. The CDR3 is 14 amino acids. Per the germline V gene, CDR1 is KGHSH and CDR2 is LQKENI.

The rearrangement links TRBV18 to TRBJ2-7, with 8 bases that match TRBD1. The origin of this receptor is a young woman who had recovered from COVID-19. The sample taken for sequencing was PBMCs or T cells enriched from blood (not recorded which). CDR3: CASSPGTGAYEQYF. The DNA for the CDR3 is TGTGCCAGCTCACCGGGGACAGGAGCCTACGAGCAGTACTTC.